This entry lists 9 T cell receptor beta chains sequenced from one sample in a study of Ad26.COV2.S vaccination and SARS-CoV-2 variants. The method was immunoSEQ multiplex PCR; TCRdb's version includes in-frame clones alone and lacks a portion of them. The table has a few hundred thousand clones, about nine tenths seen once; the top ten hold approximately 4.3%. Described treatment: 15 to 20 received Ad26.COV2.S at low or high dose, single or two shots; 5 received placebo; per-sample allocation not given. After the first vaccine or placebo injection, samples were drawn on day 63. The sequencing used peripheral blood, collected in a trial of Ad26.COV2.S vaccine versus placebo. These receptors were collected from a person aged 18-60 years who received the Ad26.COV2.S COVID-19 vaccine or a placebo.

This clone has more than one count but fewer than ten. This chain joins TRBV7-9 and TRBJ2-7; TRBD1 or TRBD2 may be the D gene (5 bases each). V was cut by 3 bases and J by 3 bases, with 15 bases left in between. This CDR3 comprises 15 residues. Germline V gene sequence: CDR1 SEHNR, CDR2 FQNEAQ (reference sequence). The CDR3 nucleotides read TGTGCCAGCAGCTTGGGGGTCGCCAGTCACTACGAGCAGTACTTC. Its protein product is CASSLGVASHYEQYF.

The rearrangement joins TRBV27 to TRBJ1-1, with D possibly TRBD1 on 5 matching bases. The CDR3 runs 16 residues. Germline values: CDR1 MNHEY, CDR2 SMNVEV (reference sequence). V gave up 2 bases and J gave up 2 bases, with 15 bases separating them. The CDR3 DNA is TGTGCCAGCAGTTTAGTGGGGGAGCGGTTAAACACTGAAGCTTTCTTT. Translation gives CASSLVGERLNTEAFF.

The chain employs TRBV5-1 and TRBJ2-1; 7 bases fit TRBD2. Germline V lookup: CDR1 SGHRS, CDR2 YFSETQ. The CDR3 runs 16 residues. V shed 0 bases, J shed 5 bases, and the junction held 8 bases outside the gene matches. The CDR3 protein is CASSLVRTRDHNEQFF. The CDR3 DNA reads TGCGCCAGCAGCTTGGTAAGGACTAGGGACCACAATGAGCAGTTCTTC.

The gene calls are TRBV4-2 and TRBJ2-7; D possibly corresponds to TRBD2 (7 bases). The germline V gene encodes CDR1 LGHNA and CDR2 YNFKEQ. The germline V and J ends were trimmed by 0 bases and 6 bases, with 15 bases remaining between them. This CDR3 comprises 15 residues. CDR3 in amino acids: CASSQEPGGEGEQYF. The CDR3 nucleotides are TGTGCCAGCAGCCAAGAGCCGGGGGGCGAAGGCGAGCAGTACTTC.

Worth noting for this clone: The same CDR3 arises from other DNA sequences in this sample as well. The CDR3 sequence is CASSSLDSSNYGYTF. CDR3 DNA sequence: TGTGCCAGCAGTTCCCTGGACAGTTCTAACTATGGCTACACCTTC. The chain carries TRBV6-2 or TRBV6-3 and TRBJ1-2; possible D gene TRBD1, 6 bases. The V end lost 4 bases, the J end lost 0 bases, and 12 bases lay between the germline ends. The CDR3 is 15 residues long. The germline V gene encodes CDR1 MNHEY and CDR2 SVGEGT.

The chain links TRBV27 to TRBJ2-4; D ambiguous. The CDR3 loop spans 14 amino acids. V was cut by 0 bases and J by 6 bases, with 9 bases left in between. CDR1 MNHEY and CDR2 SMNVEV come from the germline V gene (reference sequence). CDR3 sequence (DNA): TGTGCCAGCAGTTTATCGATGACCCCAAACATTCAGTACTTC. It encodes CASSLSMTPNIQYF.

CDR3 in DNA: TGTGCCAGCAGTCTCTCCGGGGCCCTGGTGAACACTGAAGCTTTCTTT. Protein: CASSLSGALVNTEAFF. The chain combines TRBV27 with TRBJ1-1; tentatively, D is TRBD1 (5 bases). The germline V gene encodes CDR1 MNHEY and CDR2 SMNVEV (reference sequence). V lost 5 bases and J lost 0, with 16 bases in between. The CDR3 covers 16 residues.

This clone was seen a handful of times. The CDR3 DNA reads TGTGCCAGCAGTTACTCGGATGCGGGACTAGAGTACTTC. This sequence encodes CASSYSDAGLEYF. The chain is built from TRBV6-2 or TRBV6-3 and TRBJ2-4, with 8 bases matching TRBD2. This CDR3 is built from 13 residues. The germline V gene encodes CDR1 MNHEY and CDR2 SVGEGT. J lost 14 bases, V lost 0 bases, and 6 bases had no gene match.

The rearrangement joins TRBV29-1 to TRBJ2-3; D might be TRBD1 (5 bases). Germline assignment: CDR1 SQVTM and CDR2 ANQGSEA. V dropped 3 bases and J dropped 2 bases, with 12 bases sitting between them. CDR3 size: 14 residues. The CDR3 protein is CSVDQGLSTDTQYF. The DNA of the CDR3 is TGCAGCGTTGATCAGGGTCTATCCACAGATACGCAGTATTTT.